What follows describes a single T cell receptor (beta chain). The target antigen is unknown. Losses at the gene ends were 5 bases for V and 8 bases for J; bases not matched to a gene: 13. Per the germline V gene, CDR1 is SGHAT and CDR2 is FQNNGV. The CDR3 runs to 17 residues. These data come from a study of cytomegalovirus exposure and HLA in healthy donors. Primers included in the PCR were 60 Vbeta and 13 Jbeta primers. Data came from immunoSEQ multiplex PCR; TCRdb stores just in-frame clones and leaves some out. The table records fewer than 150,000 clones, over 60% of them present only once. Overall study results and limits: There were reportedly fewer N-insertions in an Asian-associated ancestry cluster than the approximately 640-donor mean, in a later analysis.

This chain joins TRBV11-2 and TRBJ1-4; TRBD1 matches at 11 bases. Specimen: PBMCs. The receptor comes from a woman aged 40 to 50 in good health and CMV-seropositive. The CDR3 DNA follows: TGTGCCAGCAGCCCGATTGGGCGGGACAGGGGGAACGAAAAACTGTTTTTT. Its protein is CASSPIGRDRGNEKLFF.